This note documents a single T cell receptor beta chain sequence. Its matching antigen is unknown. This entry comes from a study of persistence of HIV-infected CD4 T cells. Study-wide context: The sample holds CD4+ T cells responsive to CMV or HIV-1 Gag. Donors had been on suppressive ART for a median of 8 years.

Lysates of CMV-infected fibroblasts at around 9.9 ug/mL stimulated these cells. Memory cells lacking CD40L and CD69 with high CD45RO were sorted. Donors were HIV-1-infected adults who began suppressive ART during chronic infection. Before stimulation, PBMCs underwent CD8+ T cell depletion. Germline assignment: CDR1 LGHNA and CDR2 YSLEER. The V gene lost 7 bases and the J gene lost 1 base, with 12 bases spanning the gap. CDR3 length: 14 residues. This was the immunoSEQ version 4 assay in survey mode. Generated by immunoSEQ multiplex PCR, the TCRdb table keeps only in-frame clones and is missing some. Of tens of thousands of clones in the sample, 82% were seen once.

The J gene is TRBJ2-3, the V gene TRBV4-3; possibly TRBD2 for D (5 bases). The sequencing here drew on CD4+ T cells sorted from PBMCs after roughly 18-hour stimulation, taken from a patient who received antiretroviral therapy. The receptor's source is an adult woman with HIV who was CMV-seropositive. CDR3 loop: CASKQERGTDTQYF. The CDR3 DNA follows: TGCGCCAGCAAGCAGGAGAGGGGCACAGATACGCAGTATTTT.